These 28 T cell receptor beta chains originate from one sample sequenced in a study of response to subunit inactivated influenza vaccine. TCRdb reprocessed the RT-PCR reads via MiXCR and lists one record per CDR3 protein. The sample consists of 500,000 or so distinct CDR3 sequences, 16% of them appearing once. The sample here was CD4+ T cells sorted from PBMCs, taken roughly 24 months after vaccination. The source is a man in his fifties or sixties who received an inactivated influenza vaccine.

This clonotype appeared many times. This chain joins TRBV30 and TRBJ2-3, with 8 bases fitting TRBD1. The V segment lost 5 bases and the J segment 0 bases; nucleotides outside the gene matches: 10. This CDR3 has 16 residues. Germline-derived CDR1 and CDR2 are GTSNPN and SVGIG (reference sequence). CDR3 in DNA: TGTGCCTGGTATAACCCAGGGGGCTCTAGCACAGATACGCAGTATTTT. Its translation: CAWYNPGGSSTDTQYF.

The J gene is TRBJ2-7, the V gene TRBV5-6; D is undetermined. The CDR3 is 12 amino acids. V lost 4 bases, J lost 7 bases, and 12 bases lay in between. Germline V gene data show CDR1 as SGHDT and CDR2 as YYEEEE. The CDR3 spells CASSKLLGEQYF. The CDR3 bases are TGTGCCAGCAGCAAGCTATTGGGGGAGCAGTACTTC.

This clonotype turned up a few times. This rearrangement joins TRBV2 to TRBJ2-5; maybe TRBD2 (6 bases). The CDR3 consists of 13 residues. V shed 9 bases and J shed 2 bases, with 13 bases lying between them. The germline CDR1 and CDR2 sequences are SNHLY and FYNNEI. The DNA of the CDR3 is TGTGCCAGTCGTCGGGACTCGCAAGAGACCCAGTACTTC. Protein sequence: CASRRDSQETQYF.

The chain has TRBV14 and TRBJ2-3, with 10 bases fitting TRBD2. Trimming removed 7 bases from V and 4 bases from J; junction bases left unmatched: 11. From germline, CDR1 is SGHDN and CDR2 FVKESK. The CDR3 contains 16 residues. In DNA form, the CDR3 reads TGTGCCAGCAACCCGCTGAGCGGGAGGGCGGCAGATACGCAGTATTTT. Its protein product is CASNPLSGRAADTQYF.

This clonotype was observed many times. V gene TRBV12-3 or TRBV12-4 combines with J gene TRBJ2-5; D is unresolved. Between the trimmed V and J ends, which lost 6 bases and 1 base, there was a span of 12 bases. The CDR3 runs 14 residues. CDR3 in amino acids: CASSHGRLQETQYF. CDR3 nucleotides: TGTGCCAGCAGCCACGGACGGCTCCAAGAGACCCAGTACTTC.

J is TRBJ2-1 and V is TRBV10-2; unclear D gene. CDR1 is WSHSY and CDR2 is SAAADI in the germline V gene. Trimming removed 7 bases at V and 7 bases at J, with 17 bases between. This CDR3 has 14 residues. This CDR3 is CASTEGSLVNEQFF. The CDR3 bases are TGCGCCAGCACCGAAGGGTCATTGGTGAATGAGCAGTTCTTC.

This clonotype was counted a few times. This chain joins TRBV18 and TRBJ2-1; D possibly uses TRBD1 or TRBD2 (6 bases each). The CDR3 has 15 amino acids. The V and J ends lost 1 base and 5 bases respectively, with 12 bases between them. Germline CDR1 is KGHSH and CDR2 is LQKENI. In nucleotides, the CDR3 is TGTGCCAGCTCACCACTGGGGGGCGGAGACAATGAGCAGTTCTTC. Protein: CASSPLGGGDNEQFF.

At least ten counts were recorded for this clonotype. This chain connects TRBV10-3 to TRBJ2-3, with 10 bases fitting TRBD2. CDR1 is ENHRY, CDR2 SYGVKD, per germline. This CDR3 has 15 amino acids. The V gene end was trimmed by 4 bases and the J gene end by 4 bases; junction bases not matched to a gene: 5. The CDR3 sequence: CAISGASGSADTQYF. CDR3 nucleotides: TGTGCCATCAGTGGGGCTAGCGGGAGTGCAGATACGCAGTATTTT.

CDR3 protein: CASSLLPGTGNYEQYF. CDR3 DNA: TGTGCCAGCAGCTTACTCCCGGGGACAGGGAACTACGAGCAGTACTTC. This chain joins TRBV7-9 and TRBJ2-7; the match to TRBD1 covers 9 bases. There are 16 residues in the CDR3. Per the germline V gene, CDR1 is SEHNR and CDR2 is FQNEAQ (reference sequence). V lost 2 bases and J lost 3; bases outside the gene matches: 8.

In its sample, this clonotype was seen many times. The chain combines TRBV5-1 with TRBJ2-3; 10 nucleotides align to TRBD2. The J segment lost 3 bases and the V segment lost 5 bases, leaving 6 bases of the junction unmatched. Germline CDR1 SGHRS, CDR2 YFSETQ. This CDR3 is built from 15 residues. The CDR3 sequence: CASSQLAGWTDTQYF. The CDR3, as DNA: TGCGCCAGCAGTCAACTAGCGGGATGGACAGATACGCAGTATTTT.

This sequence joins TRBV28 and TRBJ1-2; no reliable D call. Germline CDR1 is MDHEN and CDR2 is SYDVKM. V was pared by 3 bases and J by 4 bases, with 6 bases between. CDR3 length: 12 amino acids. The DNA for the CDR3 is TGTGCCAGCAGTTTCCGTGCCTATGGCTACACCTTC. Translated: CASSFRAYGYTF.

This clonotype was observed a few times. V is TRBV3-1 and J is TRBJ1-1; 7 bases align to TRBD1. After removal of 1 base from V and 0 bases from J, the junction contained 2 bases not matched to a gene. Per germline, CDR1 LGHDT and CDR2 YNNKEL (reference sequence). This CDR3 comprises 15 residues. The CDR3 sequence: CASSQAGQMNTEAFF. The CDR3 coding sequence is TGTGCCAGCAGCCAAGCGGGACAGATGAACACTGAAGCTTTCTTT.

This clonotype was seen a handful of times. The chain combines TRBV11-2 with TRBJ2-5, with 10 bases that match TRBD2. The ends lost 5 bases at V and 3 bases at J; junction bases unmatched: 6. The CDR3 has 15 residues. The germline V gene encodes CDR1 SGHAT and CDR2 FQNNGV. The CDR3 reads CASSVTSGVKETQYF. The DNA of the CDR3 is TGTGCCAGCAGCGTTACTAGCGGGGTAAAAGAGACCCAGTACTTC.

The chain is built from TRBV12-3 or TRBV12-4 and TRBJ2-7; a possible D gene is TRBD2 (6 bases). The CDR3 covers 11 residues. V lost 8 bases, J lost 5 bases, and 10 bases lay in between. This CDR3 reads CASAGWNEQYF. For the CDR3, the DNA is TGTGCCAGCGCGGGATGGAACGAGCAGTACTTC.

About this clonotype itself: Being one base from a much bigger clone, this may be a read error. The J gene is TRBJ1-6, the V gene TRBV20-1, with 7 bases that match TRBD1. This CDR3 spans 14 amino acids. Germline assignment: CDR1 DFQATT and CDR2 SNEGSKA (reference sequence). The junction had 9 bases not matched to a gene; V was cut back by 5 bases and J by 8 bases. The CDR3 bases are TGCAGTGCTTACAGGGGTCGACGAGATTCACCCCTCCACTTT. Translated: CSAYRGRRDSPLHF.

Details on this clonotype: A read error may account for a junction end that differs from germline. The J gene is TRBJ2-3, the V gene TRBV7-7; D may be TRBD1 (7 bases). Per the germline V gene, CDR1 is SSHAT and CDR2 is FNYEAQ (reference sequence). The CDR3 consists of 15 residues. CDR3 amino acids: CASSPQQGGLDTQYF. For the CDR3, the DNA is TGTGCTAGCAGCCCTCAGCAGGGGGGCCTGGATACGCAGTATTTT.

The genes are TRBV18 and TRBJ2-4, with TRBD1 identical over 7 bases. J gave up 3 bases and V 1 base, and 3 bases lay outside the gene matches. The CDR3 runs 15 residues. Germline CDR1 reads KGHSH; CDR2 reads LQKENI. CDR3 nucleotides: TGTGCCAGCTCACCACGGGACAGACTCAAAAACATTCAGTACTTC. It yields the protein CASSPRDRLKNIQYF.

This clonotype has a handful of counts. The genes are TRBV4-2 and TRBJ2-7; D perhaps matches TRBD1 (5 bases). V gave up 1 base and J gave up 2 bases, with 9 bases separating them. Germline V gives CDR1 LGHNA, CDR2 YNFKEQ. The CDR3 runs 14 residues. Here the CDR3 DNA reads TGTGCCAGCAGCCAAGGTAGGGGTACCTACGAGCAGTACTTC. It is translated as CASSQGRGTYEQYF.

The chain links TRBV5-1 to TRBJ2-2; 10 bases agree with TRBD2. CDR1 SGHRS and CDR2 YFSETQ come from the germline V gene. The CDR3 has 15 residues. Unmatched junction bases numbered 2, after V lost 2 bases and J lost 4 bases. The CDR3 region is CASSFSGGSTGELFF. DNA of the CDR3: TGCGCCAGCAGCTTTAGCGGGGGGAGCACCGGGGAGCTGTTTTTT.

This rearrangement joins TRBV5-1 to TRBJ1-1; D perhaps matches TRBD1 (5 bases). Germline CDR1 reads SGHRS; CDR2 reads YFSETQ. V was pared by 4 bases and J by 14 bases, with 24 bases between. CDR3 length: 14 residues. CDR3 sequence reads: CASSKDTVGTAAFF. In nucleotides, the CDR3 is TGCGCCAGCAGCAAAGACACGGTTGGGACTGCAGCCTTCTTT.

The chain has TRBV2 and TRBJ2-1, with 8 bases that match TRBD1. Germline V gene sequence: CDR1 SNHLY, CDR2 FYNNEI. The CDR3 consists of 13 residues. After removal of 11 bases from V and 4 bases from J, the junction contained 7 bases not matched to a gene. In DNA form, the CDR3 reads TGTGCCCTGACAGGGGCCCCATACAATGAGCAGTTCTTC. Translating it yields CALTGAPYNEQFF. Full variable domain (outside the CDR3, taken from reference TRBV2 and TRBJ2-1): EPEVTQTPSHQVTQMGQEVILRCVPISNHLYFYWYRQILGQKVEFLVSFYNNEISEKSEIFDDQFSVERPDGSNFTLKIRSTKLEDSAMYFCALTGAPYNEQFFGPGTRLTVL.

The V and J genes are TRBV3-1 and TRBJ1-6; the D is unclear. Trimming left V 1 base short and J 6 bases short, with 7 bases between. The CDR3 consists of 14 residues. Germline CDR1 LGHDT, CDR2 YNNKEL (reference sequence). The CDR3, as DNA: TGTGCCAGCAGCCAAGGACAAGCTAATTCACCCCTCCACTTT. Translated, it gives CASSQGQANSPLHF. The full variable domain, in which reference TRBV3-1 and TRBJ1-6 provide the parts outside the CDR3, is DTAVSQTPKYLVTQMGNDKSIKCEQNLGHDTMYWYKQDSKKFLKIMFSYNNKELIINETVPNRFSPKSPDKAHLNLHINSLELGDSAVYFCASSQGQANSPLHFGNGTRLTVT.

The chain has TRBV5-1 and TRBJ1-4, with TRBD1 matching 8 bases. CDR3 length equals 16 residues. Unmatched junction bases numbered 8, after V lost 2 bases and J lost 5 bases. Germline CDR1 and CDR2: SGHRS and YFSETQ. Written as DNA, the CDR3 is TGCGCCAGCAGCTTCGGACAGGGCGGGAGGAATGAAAAACTGTTTTTT. Residues: CASSFGQGGRNEKLFF.

This chain connects TRBV4-1 to TRBJ2-1; possible D gene TRBD1, 6 bases. The germline gives CDR1 MGHRA, CDR2 YSYEKL. The V and J ends lost 4 bases and 10 bases respectively, with 17 bases between them. The CDR3 is made up of 14 amino acids. The DNA for the CDR3 is TGCGCCAGCAGCCGTCTTGGGGGCCGCAAAGAGCAGTTCTTC. This sequence encodes CASSRLGGRKEQFF.

There are many counts of this clonotype. J is TRBJ1-1 and V is TRBV3-1; a possible D gene is TRBD1 (5 bases). The V gene lost 3 bases and the J gene lost 5 bases, with 7 bases spanning the gap. The CDR3 has 12 residues. The germline V gene has CDR1 LGHDT and CDR2 YNNKEL (reference sequence). The CDR3 reads CASSHGGTEAFF. CDR3 DNA: TGTGCCAGCAGCCATGGGGGGACTGAAGCTTTCTTT.

The gene calls are TRBV9 and TRBJ1-1; D perhaps matches TRBD1 (5 bases). The CDR3 is 17 amino acids. V was pared by 2 bases and J by 8 bases, with 25 bases between. The germline V gene encodes CDR1 SGDLS and CDR2 YYNGEE. The DNA for the CDR3 is TGTGCCAGCAGCGTGGGGATGGCAGGGTCTACGCCATCCGAAGCTTTCTTT. Encoded protein: CASSVGMAGSTPSEAFF.

The sample holds a few counts of this clonotype. The chain joins TRBV7-2 to TRBJ2-5; 11 nucleotides align to TRBD2. The V segment lost 1 base and the J segment 9 bases; nucleotides outside the gene matches: 7. This CDR3 has 15 residues. Germline CDR1 reads SGHTA; CDR2 reads FQGNSA. CDR3 region: CASSLGQTSGSSQYF. The CDR3 DNA follows: TGTGCCAGCAGCTTAGGGCAAACTAGCGGGAGTTCCCAGTACTTC.

The chain uses TRBV7-2 and TRBJ2-7; D not certain. Trimming left V 3 bases short and J 6 bases short, with 18 bases between. The CDR3 sequence is 15 residues long. Germline CDR1 and CDR2: SGHTA and FQGNSA. CDR3 sequence (DNA): TGTGCCAGCAGCTTCCAGACCCGCCCCCCTAGCGAGCAGTACTTC. Protein product: CASSFQTRPPSEQYF.